A single sample is the source of the 28 T cell receptor beta chains below, sequenced in a study of T cell repertoires in cytomegalovirus infection. TCRdb itself ran the reads through MiXCR, one entry per CDR3 protein. This table holds roughly 100,000 distinct CDR3 sequences, less than 55% found once. These receptors lack a known antigen. Material: CD8+ T cells from cultured PBMCs, obtained from culture after CMV antigen stimulation. Every receptor here comes from a human donor in good health (CMV status not recorded). Some clones in this sample may be carry-over from other donors' samples.

This clonotype was detected only a few times. This chain uses TRBV7-9 with TRBJ1-1, with TRBD1 identical over 7 bases. CDR3 length: 17 amino acids. CDR1 is SEHNR and CDR2 is FQNEAQ in the germline V gene (reference sequence). Trimming cost V 1 base and J 1 base; bases outside gene matches: 9. The CDR3 here is CASSLVVGGLPNTEAFF. For the CDR3, the DNA is TGTGCCAGCAGCTTAGTGGTAGGGGGCCTTCCGAACACTGAAGCTTTCTTT.

This clonotype was recorded once. This chain joins TRBV7-9 and TRBJ1-4; no firm D call. The CDR3 contains 14 residues. The V end lost 6 bases, the J end lost 0 bases, and 8 bases lay between the germline ends. Germline V gene lookup returns CDR1 SEHNR and CDR2 FQNEAQ (reference sequence). The DNA of the CDR3 is TGTGCCAGCAGGCCTCCTTCAACTAATGAAAAACTGTTTTTT. Translating gives CASRPPSTNEKLFF.

This chain joins TRBV20-1 and TRBJ2-5, with D unclear. The CDR3 covers 14 residues. V was trimmed by 6 bases and J by 2 bases, leaving 16 bases between them. Germline CDR1 DFQATT, CDR2 SNEGSKA (reference sequence). The CDR3 region is CSADPPDGQETQYF. In DNA, the CDR3 is TGCAGTGCAGACCCGCCTGACGGGCAAGAGACCCAGTACTTC.

This clonotype came up a few times. This chain joins TRBV7-6 and TRBJ2-5; either TRBD1 or TRBD2 may fit D (5 bases each). The germline V gene encodes CDR1 SGHVS and CDR2 FNYEAQ. Trimming cost V 1 base and J 2 bases, with 11 bases left between them. CDR3 length: 15 amino acids. The CDR3 DNA is TGTGCCAGCAGCTTAGGGGGGACCGTACAAGAGACCCAGTACTTC. The encoded protein is CASSLGGTVQETQYF.

This clonotype has only a few counts. The genes are TRBV9 and TRBJ2-3; no clear D gene. Trimming shortened V by 2 bases and J by 3 bases, and 7 bases separated the two germline ends. Germline CDR1 is SGDLS and CDR2 is YYNGEE. This CDR3 contains 13 residues. The CDR3 reads CASSVTGTDTQYF. The CDR3 DNA reads as TGTGCCAGCAGCGTGACTGGGACAGATACGCAGTATTTT.

The chain uses TRBV6-1 and TRBJ2-7; D remains ambiguous. Trimming took 1 base from V and 7 from J, leaving 14 bases between them. This CDR3 is built from 14 residues. Germline V CDR1 and CDR2: MNHNS, SASEGT. CDR3 region: CASSEGGSGREQYF. The CDR3 DNA sequence: TGTGCCAGCAGTGAAGGGGGATCAGGTCGGGAGCAGTACTTC.

This chain joins TRBV27 and TRBJ2-5; TRBD2 matches 12 bases. With V trimmed by 6 bases and J by 3 bases, 5 bases remained unmatched. The germline V gene encodes CDR1 MNHEY and CDR2 SMNVEV (reference sequence). The CDR3 is 15 residues long. CDR3 in DNA: TGTGCCAGCAGCAGACTAGCGGGGGTAGAAGAGACCCAGTACTTC. Amino acid sequence: CASSRLAGVEETQYF.

This clonotype was recorded a few times. CDR3 in DNA: TGTGCCAGCAGCGCAGGGACTAGCGGGGGTAATGAGCAGTTCTTC. Its translation: CASSAGTSGGNEQFF. The V call is TRBV7-2, the J call TRBJ2-1; 14 bases align to TRBD2. From germline, CDR1 is SGHTA and CDR2 FQGNSA. V was clipped by 5 bases and J by 7 bases; unmatched bases: 4. This CDR3 is 15 amino acids long. Variable domain in full (rest from reference TRBV7-2 and TRBJ2-1): GAGVSQSPSNKVTEKGKDVELRCDPISGHTALYWYRQSLGQGLEFLIYFQGNSAPDKSGLPSDRFSAERTGGSVSTLTIQRTQQEDSAVYLCASSAGTSGGNEQFFGPGTRLTVL.

This clonotype showed up just a few times. The genes are TRBV5-1 and TRBJ2-7; TRBD1 might be the D (6 bases). The CDR3 spans 14 residues. The germline V and J ends were trimmed by 0 bases and 2 bases, with 9 bases remaining between them. Germline CDR1 reads SGHRS; CDR2 reads YFSETQ. For the CDR3, the DNA is TGCGCCAGCAGCTTGGTGGCAGGGGCCTACGAGCAGTACTTC. Translated, it gives CASSLVAGAYEQYF.

The chain combines TRBV7-9 with TRBJ2-7; D gene uncertain. Trimming took off 5 bases at V and 0 bases at J, with 14 bases between the two ends. CDR3 size: 15 residues. In germline, CDR1 is SEHNR, CDR2 FQNEAQ (reference sequence). The CDR3 spells CASSPTNLGSYEQYF. The CDR3 region has the DNA TGTGCCAGCAGCCCAACGAATCTGGGCTCCTACGAGCAGTACTTC.

The table lists this clonotype with many counts. This chain's CDR3 is CASSQGPPSYEQYF. The CDR3 bases are TGTGCCAGCAGCCAGGGACCGCCATCCTACGAGCAGTACTTC. The chain uses TRBV27 and TRBJ2-7; either TRBD1 or TRBD2 may supply D (5 bases each). Germline V lookup: CDR1 MNHEY, CDR2 SMNVEV (reference sequence). This CDR3 region has 14 residues. Trimming removed 6 bases from V and 1 base from J, with 13 bases in between.

This clonotype was found a few times. The CDR3 coding sequence is TGTGCCAGCAGTTTGGGGGTCGACTACGAGCAGTACTTC. Protein product: CASSLGVDYEQYF. The chain carries TRBV12-3 or TRBV12-4 and TRBJ2-7, with D possibly called TRBD1 or TRBD2 (5 bases each). The CDR3 loop spans 13 amino acids. The germline V and J ends were trimmed by 3 bases and 3 bases, with 9 bases remaining between them.

In this sample, this clonotype turned up many times. The rearrangement links TRBV24-1 to TRBJ2-2; possibly TRBD2 for D (5 bases). CDR3 size: 15 residues. The germline CDR1 and CDR2 sequences are KGHDR and SFDVKD. V shed 0 bases and J shed 8 bases, with 12 bases lying between them. For the CDR3, the DNA is TGTGCCACCAGTGATTTGCCGGGATCAGCAGGGGAGCTGTTTTTT. Its protein product is CATSDLPGSAGELFF.

The V and J genes are TRBV28 and TRBJ2-7, with 7 bases aligning to TRBD2. The CDR3 length is 14 residues. The V and J ends lost 8 bases and 0 bases, in that order; junction bases with no gene match: 7. CDR1 and CDR2 (germline): MDHEN, SYDVKM. CDR3 protein: CASRDRGDSYEQYF. The CDR3 DNA reads as TGTGCCAGCCGGGACCGGGGGGACTCCTACGAGCAGTACTTC.

Ten or more counts support this clonotype. The V call is TRBV3-1, the J call TRBJ1-4, with no clear D. This CDR3 has 16 amino acids. Looked up from germline, CDR1 is LGHDT and CDR2 is YNNKEL (reference sequence). Trimming pared 0 bases from V and 8 bases from J, leaving 16 bases between. CDR3 sequence (DNA): TGTGCCAGCAGCCAAGACTTGAGTCCCTTAGGAGAAAAACTGTTTTTT. Translating gives CASSQDLSPLGEKLFF.

This clonotype has a handful of counts. This chain joins TRBV7-6 and TRBJ1-1, with D possibly matching TRBD1 (6 bases). The CDR3 consists of 14 residues. The germline gives CDR1 SGHVS, CDR2 FNYEAQ. V was shortened by 4 bases and J by 3 bases, with 12 bases between the two germline ends. The CDR3 protein is CASSSRGADTEAFF. The CDR3 DNA reads as TGTGCCAGCAGCTCGAGGGGGGCGGACACTGAAGCTTTCTTT. Full variable domain (rest looked up from reference TRBV7-6 and TRBJ1-1): GAGVSQSPRYKVTKRGQDVALRCDPISGHVSLYWYRQALGQGPEFLTYFNYEAQQDKSGLPNDRFSAERPEGSISTLTIQRTEQRDSAMYRCASSSRGADTEAFFGQGTRLTVV.

This clonotype was seen only a few times. The gene calls are TRBV19 and TRBJ1-1, with unresolved D. V was pared by 3 bases and J by 6 bases, with 8 bases between. The CDR3 contains 12 residues. From germline, CDR1 is LNHDA and CDR2 SQIVND (reference sequence). The CDR3 coding sequence is TGTGCCAGTAGTATCTTCGGGGCTGAAGCTTTCTTT. It is translated as CASSIFGAEAFF. Together with reference TRBV19 and TRBJ1-1, the CDR3 gives the full variable domain: DGGITQSPKYLFRKEGQNVTLSCEQNLNHDAMYWYRQDPGQGLRLIYYSQIVNDFQKGDIAEGYSVSREKKESFPLTVTSAQKNPTAFYLCASSIFGAEAFFGQGTRLTVV.

This chain joins TRBV12-3 or TRBV12-4 and TRBJ2-7, with D unclear. The CDR3 length is 14 residues. V was pared by 5 bases and J by 2 bases, with 13 bases between. This CDR3 is CASSTSERAYEQYF. The DNA of the CDR3 is TGTGCCAGCAGTACCAGCGAGAGAGCCTACGAGCAGTACTTC.

This clonotype came up once. The V call is TRBV6-6, the J call TRBJ1-1; the D gene is possibly TRBD1 (5 bases). CDR3 length: 15 residues. V gave up 7 bases and J gave up 1 base, with 16 bases separating them. From germline, CDR1 is MNHNY and CDR2 SVGAGI (reference sequence). CDR3 nucleotide sequence: TGTGCCAGCACCCCTAACAGGACACCGAACACTGAAGCTTTCTTT. Translated, it gives CASTPNRTPNTEAFF.

This sequence joins TRBV7-6 and TRBJ2-3, with TRBD1 matching 9 bases. CDR3 length: 14 residues. Germline V gives CDR1 SGHVS, CDR2 FNYEAQ. With 4 bases clipped from V and 13 bases from J, the junction kept 12 bases outside the gene matches. The CDR3 reads CASSSYGTGTQKYF. The DNA for the CDR3 is TGTGCCAGCAGCTCATACGGGACAGGGACACAGAAGTATTTT.

This chain's CDR3 is CASSRQTGTVNEKLFF. In DNA form, the CDR3 reads TGTGCCAGCAGCCGACAGACGGGGACAGTTAATGAAAAACTGTTTTTT. The chain couples TRBV11-3 to TRBJ1-4; 7 bases match TRBD1. Per the germline V gene, CDR1 is SGHNT and CDR2 is YENEEA. This CDR3 region has 16 residues. Trimming removed 5 bases from V and 4 bases from J; junction bases left unmatched: 10.

Only a few counts were recorded for this clonotype. This sequence joins TRBV12-3 or TRBV12-4 and TRBJ2-1; TRBD2 might be the D (6 bases). Trimming stripped 2 bases from V and 7 bases from J, with 12 bases between. The CDR3 has 14 amino acids. CDR3 nucleotides: TGTGCCAGCAGTTTACCGGGACTTCGAAATGAGCAGTTCTTC. Translating gives CASSLPGLRNEQFF.

This chain joins TRBV20-1 and TRBJ2-1, with TRBD2 matching over 13 bases. CDR3 length equals 14 residues. J was trimmed by 7 bases and V by 1 base; bases with no gene match: 1. The germline V gene encodes CDR1 DFQATT and CDR2 SNEGSKA (reference sequence). The CDR3 region has the DNA TGCAGTGCTAGAGGACTAGCGGGGGGAAATGAGCAGTTCTTC. Translated, it gives CSARGLAGGNEQFF.

V usage is TRBV19 and J usage is TRBJ2-1, with D hard to call. From germline, CDR1 is LNHDA and CDR2 SQIVND (reference sequence). The length of the CDR3 is 16 residues. The V gene lost 3 bases and the J gene lost 1 base, with 13 bases spanning the gap. CDR3 DNA sequence: TGTGCCAGTAGTATCCGGGCTAGTGGGTCCTACAATGAGCAGTTCTTC. It specifies CASSIRASGSYNEQFF.

The chain has TRBV6-5 and TRBJ1-1; maybe TRBD1 (5 bases). The V gene's germline CDR1 is MNHEY and CDR2 SVGAGI. The CDR3 has 14 residues. The V and J ends lost 0 bases and 3 bases respectively, with 8 bases between them. The CDR3 coding sequence is TGTGCCAGCAGTTACTCGGGACCAGACACTGAAGCTTTCTTT. As protein: CASSYSGPDTEAFF.

The CDR3 region has the DNA TGTGCCAGTACTCGCGGGACAGGGAACACTGAAGCTTTCTTT. The encoded protein is CASTRGTGNTEAFF. The J gene is TRBJ1-1, the V gene TRBV19, with 8 nucleotides matching TRBD1. The CDR3 extends over 14 amino acids. Germline CDR1 is LNHDA and CDR2 is SQIVND (reference sequence). J gave up 1 base and V 7 bases, and 5 bases lay outside the gene matches.

This clonotype showed up just a few times. The chain is built from TRBV7-2 and TRBJ2-1; D tentatively reads TRBD1 or TRBD2 (5 bases each). Germline CDR1 is SGHTA and CDR2 is FQGNSA. This CDR3 spans 17 amino acids. V lost 5 bases, J lost 7 bases, and 24 bases lay in between. The CDR3 loop is CASSPDSQESSWNEQFF. The DNA for the CDR3 is TGTGCCAGCAGCCCGGACTCACAGGAGTCCTCTTGGAATGAGCAGTTCTTC.

V usage is TRBV27 and J usage is TRBJ2-3; 9 nucleotides line up with TRBD2. Trimming at V came to 6 bases and at J to 5 bases, leaving 9 bases not matched to a gene. This CDR3 comprises 15 residues. Germline V lookup: CDR1 MNHEY, CDR2 SMNVEV (reference sequence). CDR3 bases: TGTGCCAGCAGCCCTATTAATAGCGGGGGAGATACGCAGTATTTT. Its translation is CASSPINSGGDTQYF.